Listed below are T cell receptor beta chains from one sample, sequenced in a study of shared clonotypes between healthy human individuals. Only in-frame clones appear in the TCRdb table, and some are missing; sequencing was by immunoSEQ multiplex PCR. This sample has millions of clones, with approximately 94% found just once. The specimen sequenced was naive CD8+ T cells from PBMCs. The receptor set was obtained from a man in his late teens or twenties in good health. Some clones in this sample may be carry-over from other donors' samples. Each CDR3 is given without its conserved first and last residue. Size is stated for part of the rows, as once, few or many counts, or as a class when the clone is expanded.

size	V	J	CDR3
-	TRBV5-1	TRBJ2-7	ASSLSTSGIYEQY
-	TRBV7-9	TRBJ2-7	ASSFWGPNYEQY
-	TRBV28	TRBJ2-1	ASSLVRLNSYNEQF
-	TRBV28	TRBJ1-1	ASSLEREIPEAF
-	TRBV10-3	TRBJ2-6	ASTSNTPHQANVLT
-	TRBV29-1	TRBJ1-2	SVGGAGGYT
-	TRBV19	TRBJ1-2	ASSIGDRDYYGYT
-	TRBV14	TRBJ2-7	ASSVRRSTYEQY
-	TRBV29-1	TRBJ2-7	SVEKGQGASEQY
-	TRBV5-4	TRBJ2-7	ASSSDRTYEQY
-	TRBV5-4	TRBJ2-1	ASSLELAGAGEQF
-	TRBV7-9	TRBJ2-2	ASSGTSGRVSTGELF
once	TRBV2	TRBJ2-1	ASSGVAGMDEQF
-	TRBV10-3	TRBJ2-1	AISESIAGGPL
-	TRBV28	TRBJ1-1	ASSLSLDGGGTEAF
-	TRBV6-5	TRBJ2-7	ASSYSGLQIPYEQY
-	TRBV11-2	TRBJ2-3	ASSLWGPSGTDTQY
-	TRBV11-2	TRBJ1-1	ASSFTQSVNTEAF
-	TRBV11-2	TRBJ2-1	ASSKRESQYNEQF
-	TRBV30	TRBJ2-7	AWSRGGGEQY
-	TRBV7-9	TRBJ2-7	ASSSPEQASGTYEQY
-	TRBV13	TRBJ1-1	ASSYIQSGPLEAF
-	TRBV27	TRBJ2-1	ASSLSEDGREF
-	TRBV7-3	TRBJ2-3	ASSQGTSLPDTQY
-	TRBV28	TRBJ1-2	ASSKGSYNYGYT
-	TRBV9	TRBJ2-7	ASSFGGNGDEQY
-	TRBV29-1	TRBJ2-1	SVENPLLAGGHNEQF
-	TRBV7-8	TRBJ1-1	ASSLVTGRDTEAF
-	TRBV2	TRBJ1-4	ASSEAQGAQKLF
-	TRBV7-6	TRBJ2-7	ASTPLGGPGASYEQY
-	TRBV7-2	TRBJ2-2	ASSLGSNRGNTGELF
few	TRBV5-1	TRBJ1-1	ASSLSNGNTEAF
-	TRBV28	TRBJ2-1	ASSPGTGSEF
-	TRBV5-1	TRBJ2-7	ASSLGLAGLEQY
-	TRBV6-1	TRBJ2-7	ASSPIRALPLEQY
once	TRBV27	TRBJ2-1	ASSFSGVYNEQF
-	TRBV5-1	TRBJ2-3	ASRGDTQY
few	TRBV28	TRBJ1-1	ASSLSPTGTGRAF
-	TRBV29-1	TRBJ2-7	SVGTGGYEQY
few	TRBV2	TRBJ2-2	ASSREGELF
-	TRBV30	TRBJ2-2	AWSVFTGATGELF
-	TRBV7-2	TRBJ1-2	ASSLAGQGAGGYT
-	TRBV29-1	TRBJ1-2	SVVTGQIYGYT
-	TRBV4-1	TRBJ1-1	ASSQAHSEAF
few	TRBV7-9	TRBJ2-1	ASSRTSLIYNEQF
-	TRBV4-3	TRBJ2-1	ASSQDHGAGGEQF
-	TRBV11-2	TRBJ2-1	ASSIGTGAYNEQF
-	TRBV14	TRBJ2-7	ASGQYPSYEQY
-	TRBV5-6	TRBJ1-2	ASSLGGQGNYYGYT
-	TRBV28	TRBJ1-2	ASSFRVHNYGYT
-	TRBV6-6	TRBJ2-5	ASAGGRAETQY
few	TRBV10-3	TRBJ1-1	AITPLSGTEAF
many	TRBV9	TRBJ2-1	ASSHGGYDEQF